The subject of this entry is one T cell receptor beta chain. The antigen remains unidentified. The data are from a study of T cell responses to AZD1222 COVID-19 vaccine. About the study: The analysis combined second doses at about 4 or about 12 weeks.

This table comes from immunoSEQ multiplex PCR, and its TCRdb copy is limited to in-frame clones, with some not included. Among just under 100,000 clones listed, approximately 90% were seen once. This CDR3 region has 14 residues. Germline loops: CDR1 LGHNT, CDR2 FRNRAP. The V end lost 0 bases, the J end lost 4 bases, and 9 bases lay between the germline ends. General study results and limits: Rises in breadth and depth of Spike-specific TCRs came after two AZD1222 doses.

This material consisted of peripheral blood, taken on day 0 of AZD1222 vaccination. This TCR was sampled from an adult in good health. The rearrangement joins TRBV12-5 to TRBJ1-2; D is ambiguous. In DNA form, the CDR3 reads TGTGCTAGTGGTTTGGTACCTGGGTTCTATGGCTACACCTTC. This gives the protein CASGLVPGFYGYTF.